The rows below give T cell receptor beta chains drawn from one sample of a study of monozygotic twins with cystic fibrosis. Here immunoSEQ multiplex PCR was the method, and the copy in TCRdb shows in-frame clones only, minus some. In the table there are some 15,000 clones, around 83% of which are singletons. The sequenced sample was blood. Source of these receptors: a boy aged 10-17 years with cystic fibrosis. CDR3s include the opening cysteine and the closing phenylalanine or tryptophan. Fields, in order: clone size, J gene, V gene, D gene, CDR3 protein, CDR3 DNA. A D gene is named only where the DNA matches it firmly. Size is stated for part of the rows, as once, few or many counts, or as a class when the clone is expanded.

clone size: NA; J gene: TRBJ2-7; V gene: TRBV7-9; D gene: NA; CDR3 protein: CASSLAITGSSQAYEQYF; CDR3 DNA: TGTGCCAGCAGCTTAGCGATCACAGGGTCCTCTCAAGCCTACGAGCAGTACTTC
clone size: NA; J gene: TRBJ1-3; V gene: TRBV4-1; D gene: NA; CDR3 protein: CASSHLYSSGNTIYF; CDR3 DNA: TGCGCCAGCAGCCACCTATACAGCTCTGGAAACACCATATATTTT
clone size: NA; J gene: TRBJ1-2; V gene: TRBV9; D gene: NA; CDR3 protein: CASSVDPGKNYGYTF; CDR3 DNA: TGTGCCAGCAGCGTAGATCCAGGGAAGAACTATGGCTACACCTTC
clone size: NA; J gene: TRBJ2-3; V gene: TRBV2; D gene: NA; CDR3 protein: CATEAGLPSTDTQYF; CDR3 DNA: TGTGCCACCGAGGCGGGGCTACCTAGCACAGATACGCAGTATTTT
clone size: once; J gene: TRBJ2-1; V gene: TRBV5-1; D gene: NA; CDR3 protein: CASSTSSPNEQFF; CDR3 DNA: TGCGCCAGCAGCACTAGTAGTCCCAATGAGCAGTTCTTC
clone size: NA; J gene: TRBJ1-5; V gene: TRBV2; D gene: NA; CDR3 protein: CASQTENNQPQHF; CDR3 DNA: TGTGCCAGCCAGACAGAAAACAATCAGCCCCAGCATTTT
clone size: NA; J gene: TRBJ1-4; V gene: TRBV14; D gene: NA; CDR3 protein: CASSQDNSEKLFF; CDR3 DNA: TGTGCCAGCAGCCAGGACAACTCTGAAAAACTGTTTTTT
clone size: few; J gene: TRBJ1-2; V gene: TRBV6-4; D gene: NA; CDR3 protein: CASSDNRVDYTF; CDR3 DNA: TGTGCCAGCAGCGACAACAGGGTCGACTACACCTTC
clone size: few; J gene: TRBJ2-3; V gene: TRBV30; D gene: NA; CDR3 protein: CAWSVLDTQYF; CDR3 DNA: TGTGCCTGGAGTGTATTAGATACGCAGTATTTT
clone size: few; J gene: TRBJ2-7; V gene: TRBV28; D gene: NA; CDR3 protein: CASSRGGTVYEQYF; CDR3 DNA: TGTGCCAGCAGTAGGGGGGGTACAGTCTACGAGCAGTACTTC
clone size: NA; J gene: TRBJ1-1; V gene: TRBV18; D gene: NA; CDR3 protein: CASSTQGDAFF; CDR3 DNA: TGTGCCAGCTCAACGCAGGGAGATGCTTTCTTT
clone size: NA; J gene: TRBJ1-1; V gene: TRBV7-3; D gene: NA; CDR3 protein: CASSLQGNTEAFF; CDR3 DNA: TGTGCCAGCAGCTTACAGGGAAACACTGAAGCTTTCTTT
clone size: NA; J gene: TRBJ1-4; V gene: TRBV5-1; D gene: NA; CDR3 protein: CASSYGAGSHEKLFF; CDR3 DNA: TGCGCCAGCAGCTATGGCGCGGGTTCGCATGAAAAACTGTTTTTT
clone size: few; J gene: TRBJ1-2; V gene: TRBV6-6; D gene: NA; CDR3 protein: CASSSSGGHGYTF; CDR3 DNA: TGTGCCAGCAGTTCCAGCGGGGGCCATGGCTACACCTTC
clone size: NA; J gene: TRBJ1-1; V gene: TRBV19; D gene: NA; CDR3 protein: CASSIRHSNTEAFF; CDR3 DNA: TGTGCCAGTAGTATAAGGCATTCGAACACTGAAGCTTTCTTT
clone size: NA; J gene: TRBJ2-3; V gene: TRBV9; D gene: NA; CDR3 protein: CASSPRSAPSTDTQYF; CDR3 DNA: TGTGCCAGCAGCCCCAGATCAGCACCTAGCACAGATACGCAGTATTTT
clone size: few; J gene: TRBJ1-5; V gene: TRBV30; D gene: NA; CDR3 protein: CAWSVASNQPQHF; CDR3 DNA: TGTGCCTGGAGTGTTGCTAGCAATCAGCCCCAGCATTTT
clone size: NA; J gene: TRBJ2-5; V gene: TRBV29-1; D gene: NA; CDR3 protein: CSVRWELETQYF; CDR3 DNA: TGCAGCGTTCGGTGGGAATTAGAGACCCAGTACTTC
clone size: NA; J gene: TRBJ1-1; V gene: TRBV4-1; D gene: TRBD1; CDR3 protein: CASSQLQGENTEAFF; CDR3 DNA: TGCGCCAGCAGCCAGCTCCAGGGGGAGAACACTGAAGCTTTCTTT
clone size: NA; J gene: TRBJ1-2; V gene: TRBV7-8; D gene: NA; CDR3 protein: CASSLALRGPSNYGYTF; CDR3 DNA: TGTGCCAGCAGCTTAGCGCTAAGGGGCCCTTCCAACTATGGCTACACCTTC
clone size: once; J gene: TRBJ1-2; V gene: TRBV5-4; D gene: TRBD1; CDR3 protein: CASSLFNRGYGYTF; CDR3 DNA: TGTGCCAGCAGCTTATTCAACAGGGGGTATGGCTACACCTTC
clone size: NA; J gene: TRBJ1-4; V gene: TRBV1; D gene: NA; CDR3 protein: CTSSQDDGTSATNEKLFF; CDR3 DNA: TGCACCAGCAGCCAAGATGACGGGACTTCTGCAACTAATGAAAAACTGTTTTTT
clone size: NA; J gene: TRBJ2-3; V gene: TRBV18; D gene: NA; CDR3 protein: CASSPPKTTPQNTQYF; CDR3 DNA: TGTGCCAGCTCACCACCGAAGACTACCCCACAGAATACGCAGTATTTT
clone size: few; J gene: TRBJ2-7; V gene: TRBV9; D gene: TRBD2; CDR3 protein: CASSREDEQYF; CDR3 DNA: TGTGCCAGCAGCCGGGAGGACGAGCAGTACTTC
clone size: NA; J gene: TRBJ2-5; V gene: TRBV18; D gene: NA; CDR3 protein: CASSPPGQETQYF; CDR3 DNA: TGTGCCAGCTCACCCCCAGGGCAAGAGACCCAGTACTTC
clone size: NA; J gene: TRBJ2-1; V gene: TRBV14; D gene: NA; CDR3 protein: CASSPTRVDNEQFF; CDR3 DNA: TGTGCCAGCAGCCCCACCAGAGTAGACAATGAGCAGTTCTTC
clone size: NA; J gene: TRBJ2-5; V gene: TRBV19; D gene: TRBD2; CDR3 protein: CASSSGANQETQYF; CDR3 DNA: TGTGCCAGTTCCAGCGGGGCAAACCAAGAGACCCAGTACTTC
clone size: NA; J gene: TRBJ2-3; V gene: TRBV27; D gene: NA; CDR3 protein: CASSSFGIRTDTQYF; CDR3 DNA: TGTGCCAGCAGTTCTTTCGGGATTCGCACAGATACGCAGTATTTT
clone size: NA; J gene: TRBJ2-3; V gene: TRBV5-6; D gene: NA; CDR3 protein: CASSLVDWMDTGTQYF; CDR3 DNA: TGTGCCAGCAGCTTGGTAGATTGGATGGATACGGGTACGCAGTATTTT
clone size: NA; J gene: TRBJ2-1; V gene: TRBV5-1; D gene: TRBD2; CDR3 protein: CASSLASGVTYNEQFF; CDR3 DNA: TGCGCCAGCAGCTTGGCTAGCGGGGTGACTTACAATGAGCAGTTCTTC
clone size: NA; J gene: TRBJ2-5; V gene: TRBV5-4; D gene: TRBD2; CDR3 protein: CASSLGERDPYQETQYF; CDR3 DNA: TGTGCCAGCAGCTTGGGCGAGCGGGACCCGTACCAAGAGACCCAGTACTTC
clone size: NA; J gene: TRBJ1-2; V gene: TRBV15; D gene: NA; CDR3 protein: CATSRWGAVNFFYGYTF; CDR3 DNA: TGTGCCACCAGCAGATGGGGGGCAGTTAACTTCTTCTATGGCTACACCTTC
clone size: NA; J gene: TRBJ2-7; V gene: TRBV15; D gene: TRBD1; CDR3 protein: CATSRHPIGQGGYEQYF; CDR3 DNA: TGTGCCACCAGCAGACACCCGATAGGACAGGGGGGCTACGAGCAGTACTTC
clone size: few; J gene: TRBJ2-2; V gene: TRBV6-5; D gene: NA; CDR3 protein: CASSYGQDGVTGELFF; CDR3 DNA: TGTGCCAGCAGTTACGGGCAGGACGGGGTCACCGGGGAGCTGTTTTTT
clone size: NA; J gene: TRBJ2-6; V gene: TRBV28; D gene: NA; CDR3 protein: CATRGIRRGIAGANVLTF; CDR3 DNA: TGTGCCACTCGAGGAATTCGGCGGGGAATAGCTGGGGCCAACGTCCTGACTTTC
clone size: NA; J gene: TRBJ1-2; V gene: TRBV30; D gene: TRBD1; CDR3 protein: CAWSVWAGGDYGYTF; CDR3 DNA: TGTGCCTGGAGTGTATGGGCAGGGGGCGACTATGGCTACACCTTC